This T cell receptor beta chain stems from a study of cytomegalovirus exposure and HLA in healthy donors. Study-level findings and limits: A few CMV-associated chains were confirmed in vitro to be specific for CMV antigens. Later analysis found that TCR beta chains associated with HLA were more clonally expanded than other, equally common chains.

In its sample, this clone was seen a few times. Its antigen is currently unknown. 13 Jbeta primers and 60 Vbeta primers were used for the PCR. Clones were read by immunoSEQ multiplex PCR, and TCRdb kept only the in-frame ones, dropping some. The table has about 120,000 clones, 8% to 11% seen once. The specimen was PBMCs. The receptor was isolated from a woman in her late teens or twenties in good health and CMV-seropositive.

In DNA form, the CDR3 reads TGTGCCATCAGTGCTTTTCTGCAGGAGGCTAGCACAGATACGCAGTATTTT. Protein: CAISAFLQEASTDTQYF. V gene TRBV10-3 combines with J gene TRBJ2-3, with a weak D call TRBD2 (5 bases). Trimming shortened V by 4 bases and J by 0 bases, and 17 bases separated the two germline ends. This CDR3 is 17 amino acids long. Germline CDR1 and CDR2: ENHRY and SYGVKD.